Detailed here is one T cell receptor (beta chain). Its antigen is as yet unknown. PCR employed 60 Vbeta and 13 Jbeta primers. Only in-frame clones appear in the TCRdb table, and some are missing; sequencing was by immunoSEQ multiplex PCR. This sample has 130,000 to 150,000 clones, with 73% found just once. This donor's record omits CMV serostatus. The CDR3 has 15 residues. Germline CDR1 reads MNHNS; CDR2 reads SASEGT. V was clipped by 1 base and J by 3 bases, with 10 bases between them. This sample stems from a study of cytomegalovirus exposure and HLA in healthy donors. The study, taken as a whole, reports: Evidence from a later analysis indicated that most CMV-associated TCR beta chains looked HLA-restricted.

This sequence originates from a human donor in good health. This sequence joins TRBV6-1 and TRBJ1-5, with a possible D match to TRBD1 (6 bases). The sequenced material came from PBMCs. CDR3 in amino acids: CASSEVRGYNQPQHF. The CDR3 nucleotides are TGTGCCAGCAGTGAAGTCAGGGGCTACAATCAGCCCCAGCATTTT.